The next 26 T cell receptor beta chains were all read from a single sample in a study of blood T cell repertoires in COVID-19. Sequenced by immunoSEQ multiplex PCR; TCRdb stores in-frame clones only, minus some. The table includes under 150,000 clones, 80% to 90% detected once. The sample was peripheral blood. Source of these receptors: a woman aged 55-69 years with active COVID-19.

The chain carries TRBV3-1 (or the pseudogene TRBV3-2) and TRBJ1-5; D ambiguous. There are 14 residues in the CDR3. Germline lookup yields CDR1 LGHDT and CDR2 YNNKEL (reference sequence). With 2 bases removed from V and 4 bases from J, the gap between germline ends came to 9 bases. CDR3 in amino acids: CASSQNAQNQPQHF. The CDR3 DNA sequence: TGTGCCAGCAGCCAAAATGCACAGAATCAGCCCCAGCATTTT.

This clone was observed once. The rearrangement uses TRBV7-2 and TRBJ2-1, with TRBD2 identical over 9 bases. With 1 base clipped from V and 7 bases from J, the junction kept 8 bases outside the gene matches. CDR1 and CDR2 from the germline V gene are SGHTA and FQGNSA. The CDR3 totals 16 residues. CDR3: CASSLGGSGRQNEQFF. The CDR3 DNA is TGTGCCAGCAGCTTAGGGGGTAGCGGGAGACAGAATGAGCAGTTCTTC.

The V and J genes are TRBV4-1 and TRBJ2-1, with 8 bases matching TRBD2. Germline CDR1 is MGHRA and CDR2 is YSYEKL. This CDR3 has 15 amino acids. V was clipped by 0 bases and J by 10 bases; unmatched bases: 8. This CDR3 is CASSQDLGQREEQFF. As DNA, the CDR3 is TGCGCCAGCAGCCAAGATCTAGGTCAGCGGGAGGAGCAGTTCTTC.

The V call is TRBV5-5, the J call TRBJ2-2; weak D call: TRBD2 (6 bases). V lost 4 bases and J 2 bases, leaving 9 bases between the germline ends. This CDR3 is 14 amino acids long. The germline V gene has CDR1 SGHKS and CDR2 YYEKEE (reference sequence). DNA of the CDR3: TGTGCCAGCAGCCCGGGGGTTAACACCGGGGAGCTGTTTTTT. It specifies CASSPGVNTGELFF.

This sequence joins TRBV6-1 and TRBJ1-5; 8 bases align to TRBD1. After removal of 3 bases from V and 8 bases from J, the junction contained 12 bases not matched to a gene. The CDR3 is made up of 16 amino acids. Germline V lookup: CDR1 MNHNS, CDR2 SASEGT. DNA for the CDR3: TGTGCCAGCAGTGATGCCGGACAGGGAGGGCGAGAGCCCCAGCATTTT. Its translation is CASSDAGQGGREPQHF.

This sequence joins TRBV28 and TRBJ1-5, with D possibly matching TRBD1 (6 bases). The V and J ends lost 6 bases and 2 bases respectively, with 17 bases between them. Germline V gene sequence: CDR1 MDHEN, CDR2 SYDVKM. The CDR3 totals 16 residues. CDR3 sequence reads: CASRKYQGIGNQPQHF. In DNA, the CDR3 is TGTGCCAGCAGGAAGTACCAGGGGATTGGCAATCAGCCCCAGCATTTT.

This chain links TRBV5-1 with TRBJ2-4; tentatively, D is TRBD1 (6 bases). Germline lookup yields CDR1 SGHRS and CDR2 YFSETQ. The V end lost 3 bases, the J end lost 6 bases, and 13 bases lay between the germline ends. CDR3 length: 14 amino acids. CDR3 loop: CASSSSQGRNIQYF. Here the CDR3 DNA reads TGCGCCAGCAGCTCGAGCCAGGGGAGAAACATTCAGTACTTC.

The chain is built from TRBV18 and TRBJ2-4; possibly TRBD1 for D (6 bases). Trimming removed 6 bases at V and 7 bases at J, with 16 bases between. Per the germline V gene, CDR1 is KGHSH and CDR2 is LQKENI. CDR3 length: 14 residues. The CDR3 region has the DNA TGTGCCAGCTCGCCTCCCAGGGGCGACAACATTCAGTACTTC. Its protein is CASSPPRGDNIQYF.

V usage is TRBV5-1 and J usage is TRBJ1-1; D might be TRBD1 (6 bases). The CDR3 sequence is 14 residues long. Trimming left V 2 bases short and J 1 base short, with 9 bases between. Germline values: CDR1 SGHRS, CDR2 YFSETQ. CDR3 region: CASSLGGANTEAFF. CDR3 in DNA: TGCGCCAGCAGCTTAGGGGGAGCGAACACTGAAGCTTTCTTT.

J is TRBJ1-1 and V is TRBV5-1; D unresolved. Per germline, CDR1 SGHRS and CDR2 YFSETQ. Trimming took 2 bases from V and 1 from J, leaving 12 bases between them. CDR3 length: 15 amino acids. The CDR3 loop reads CASSFGEVGNTEAFF. CDR3 DNA: TGCGCCAGCAGCTTTGGGGAGGTCGGGAACACTGAAGCTTTCTTT.

This sequence joins TRBV7-2 and TRBJ1-6; the D gene is possibly TRBD1 (6 bases). The V end lost 1 base, the J end lost 3 bases, and 16 bases lay between the germline ends. The germline V gene has CDR1 SGHTA and CDR2 FQGNSA. The CDR3 consists of 18 residues. The CDR3 sequence: CASSLEGVGGVYNSPLHF. As DNA, the CDR3 is TGTGCCAGCAGCTTAGAGGGGGTTGGAGGTGTCTATAATTCACCCCTCCACTTT.

The genes are TRBV25-1 and TRBJ2-5; D gene uncertain. The V end was cut by 1 base, the J end by 3 bases, with 9 bases between. CDR3 length: 14 residues. Germline loops: CDR1 MGHDK, CDR2 SYGVNS. The CDR3 DNA follows: TGTGCCAGCAGTGAATGGCAGGTTAAAGAGACCCAGTACTTC. Its protein is CASSEWQVKETQYF.

The sample holds one count of this clone. The chain links TRBV27 to TRBJ1-1, with D perhaps TRBD1 (6 bases). This CDR3 has 14 residues. Germline V gives CDR1 MNHEY, CDR2 SMNVEV (reference sequence). Between the trimmed V and J ends, which lost 3 bases and 6 bases, there was a span of 14 bases. The CDR3 here is CASSLQGPGAEAFF. As DNA, the CDR3 is TGTGCCAGCAGTTTGCAGGGGCCCGGGGCTGAAGCTTTCTTT.

The V and J genes are TRBV23-1 and TRBJ2-5; a weak D match, TRBD1 (6 bases). TRBV23-1 is recorded as an ORF, its role being uncertain. This CDR3 has 15 residues. Trimming shortened V by 0 bases and J by 7 bases, and 15 bases separated the two germline ends. CDR3 nucleotides: TGCGCCAGCAGTCAATCGGCAGGGGCAGCTGGGACCCAGTACTTC. Protein product: CASSQSAGAAGTQYF.

This clone was detected once. The chain recombines TRBV3-1 (or the pseudogene TRBV3-2) with TRBJ2-7; 9 bases are shared with TRBD2. V lost 0 bases, J lost 1 base, and 4 bases stayed unmatched. The CDR3 contains 16 residues. CDR1 and CDR2 from the germline V gene are LGHDT and YNNKEL (reference sequence). CDR3 in DNA: TGTGCCAGCAGCCAAGAATCCGCGGGAGGGTCCTACGAGCAGTACTTC. This translates into CASSQESAGGSYEQYF.

This chain uses TRBV28 with TRBJ1-5, with 7 bases aligning to TRBD1. V trimming: 2 bases; J trimming: 0 bases; junction bases outside the gene matches: 7. Germline V gene lookup returns CDR1 MDHEN and CDR2 SYDVKM. There are 17 residues in the CDR3. DNA of the CDR3: TGTGCCAGCAGTTTAGGACAGGTTTTCAATAGCAATCAGCCCCAGCATTTT. This translates into CASSLGQVFNSNQPQHF.

The V gene is TRBV5-4, the J gene TRBJ2-2; TRBD2 matches at 16 bases. The CDR3 consists of 18 residues. The germline gives CDR1 SGHNT, CDR2 YYREEE (reference sequence). V lost 4 bases to trimming and J lost 5 bases; unmatched junction nucleotides: 8. Written as DNA, the CDR3 is TGTGCCAGCAGCGCCGGGACTAGCGGGAGGGCCCGGACCGGGGAGCTGTTTTTT. Its protein product is CASSAGTSGRARTGELFF.

The rearrangement joins TRBV7-2 to TRBJ2-5; 8 bases line up with TRBD2. Germline CDR1 SGHTA, CDR2 FQGNSA. V lost 6 bases and J lost 7; bases outside the gene matches: 13. This CDR3 comprises 15 residues. CDR3 in amino acids: CASREASGLPGTQYF. The CDR3 DNA follows: TGTGCCAGCAGGGAGGCTAGCGGGCTTCCAGGGACCCAGTACTTC.

The chain uses TRBV7-8 and TRBJ2-7; 14 bases match TRBD2. This CDR3 is 18 amino acids long. V lost 1 base to trimming and J lost 0 bases; unmatched junction nucleotides: 5. Germline-derived CDR1 and CDR2 are SGHVS and FQNEAQ. CDR3 residues: CASSLEWTSGRSSYEQYF. Written as DNA, the CDR3 is TGTGCCAGCAGCTTAGAGTGGACTAGCGGGAGGAGCTCCTACGAGCAGTACTTC. Variable domain in full (rest from reference TRBV7-8 and TRBJ2-7): GAGVSQSPRYKVAKRGQDVALRCDPISGHVSLFWYQQALGQGPEFLTYFQNEAQLDKSGLPSDRFFAERPEGSVSTLKIQRTQQEDSAVYLCASSLEWTSGRSSYEQYFGPGTRLTVT.

The V and J genes are TRBV2 and TRBJ2-5; 7 bases map to TRBD1. J lost 2 bases, V lost 5 bases, and 5 bases had no gene match. CDR1 is SNHLY, CDR2 FYNNEI, per germline. The CDR3 loop spans 14 amino acids. CDR3 coding DNA: TGTGCCAGCAGTCCCGACAGGGCTCAAGAGACCCAGTACTTC. Its translation is CASSPDRAQETQYF.

This clone was picked up a small number of times. This rearrangement joins TRBV27 to TRBJ1-5; D gene unclear. Germline V CDR1 and CDR2: MNHEY, SMNVEV (reference sequence). The CDR3 runs to 14 residues. Trimming stripped 3 bases from V and 5 bases from J, with 11 bases between. The CDR3 sequence is CASSLGVNYQPQHF. In nucleotides, the CDR3 is TGTGCCAGCAGTTTGGGCGTAAATTATCAGCCCCAGCATTTT.

The V and J genes are TRBV2 and TRBJ1-4; D possibly corresponds to TRBD1 (6 bases). V was trimmed by 5 bases and J by 0 bases, leaving 16 bases between them. CDR3 size: 17 residues. Germline-derived CDR1 and CDR2 are SNHLY and FYNNEI. CDR3 amino acids: CASSPQWGGTTNEKLFF. The CDR3 nucleotides are TGTGCCAGCAGTCCCCAGTGGGGGGGCACAACTAATGAAAAACTGTTTTTT.

The chain joins TRBV5-5 to TRBJ2-7; 11 nucleotides line up with TRBD2. Germline V gene data show CDR1 as SGHKS and CDR2 as YYEKEE (reference sequence). The CDR3 spans 15 residues. V gave up 2 bases and J gave up 4 bases; unmatched junction bases: 5. The DNA of the CDR3 is TGTGCCAGCAGCTTTCTAACTAGCGGGAGTTACGAGCAGTACTTC. Residues: CASSFLTSGSYEQYF.

This clone was seen a few times. The gene calls are TRBV10-3 and TRBJ1-2; TRBD1 agrees at 7 bases. CDR3 size: 17 residues. Trimming cost V 0 bases and J 3 bases; bases outside gene matches: 10. Germline V gene sequence: CDR1 ENHRY, CDR2 SYGVKD. In DNA, the CDR3 is TGTGCCATCAGTGAGTCCTTGGGACAGAGGGGGGACTATGGCTACACCTTC. Its translation: CAISESLGQRGDYGYTF.

The genes are TRBV9 and TRBJ2-3, with D maybe TRBD2 (5 bases). The CDR3 covers 16 residues. Germline CDR1 is SGDLS and CDR2 is YYNGEE. V lost 0 bases and J lost 1, with 12 bases in between. The CDR3 reads CASSVDVSARTDTQYF. The DNA for the CDR3 is TGTGCCAGCAGCGTAGATGTTAGCGCCCGCACAGATACGCAGTATTTT.

The J gene is TRBJ2-7, the V gene TRBV5-1; TRBD1 is a possible D gene (6 bases). The germline CDR1 and CDR2 sequences are SGHRS and YFSETQ. The CDR3 has 17 amino acids. Trimming left V 2 bases short and J 2 bases short, with 20 bases between. CDR3 in DNA: TGCGCCAGCAGCTTTGAGACAGGACCCTCGAGGGCCTACGAGCAGTACTTC. As protein: CASSFETGPSRAYEQYF.